The sequence of this T cell receptor beta chain was determined in a study of brain T cells in children with intractable seizures. Some clones are missing from TCRdb's copy, which holds only in-frame ones; the method was immunoSEQ multiplex PCR. The table lists about 340,000 clones, about 93% of them singletons. Points on this clone: Its antigen is unidentified.

As for time point: blood from clinic visit 5 months post-surgery; TSC patient then seizure free. The sequenced cases were selected for having the highest brain T cell transcript signatures. At least one anti-epileptic drug was given before surgery. Trimming took 10 bases from V and 0 from J, leaving 10 bases between them. This CDR3 is 13 amino acids long. Per germline, CDR1 ENHRY and CDR2 SYGVKD. Regarding the study as a whole: Absence of clones before surgery may stem from lower sequencing depth.

This chain uses TRBV10-3 with TRBJ1-5, with D possibly matching TRBD1 (5 bases). The origin of this receptor is a boy in the first two years of life with tuberous sclerosis and intractable seizures. Here the sequenced sample was peripheral blood, taken 4 to 6 months after surgery. The CDR3 nucleotides read TGTGCCACCCAGGGCTATAGCAATCAGCCCCAGCATTTT. Protein product: CATQGYSNQPQHF.